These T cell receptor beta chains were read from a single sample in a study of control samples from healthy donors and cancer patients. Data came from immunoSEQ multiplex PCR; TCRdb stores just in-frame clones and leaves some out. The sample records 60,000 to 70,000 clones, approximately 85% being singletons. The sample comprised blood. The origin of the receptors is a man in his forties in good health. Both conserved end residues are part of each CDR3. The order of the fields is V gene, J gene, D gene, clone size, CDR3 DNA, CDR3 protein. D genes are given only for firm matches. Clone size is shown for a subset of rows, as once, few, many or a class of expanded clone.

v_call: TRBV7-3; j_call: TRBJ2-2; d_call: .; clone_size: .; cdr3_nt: TGTGCCAGCAGCTTAGGGGTAGGCGGGGAGCTGTTTTTT; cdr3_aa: CASSLGVGGELFF
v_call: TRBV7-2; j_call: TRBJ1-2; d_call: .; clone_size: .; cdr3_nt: TGTGCCAGCAGCCTAGAGGGCGGTCCCGGCTACACCTTC; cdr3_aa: CASSLEGGPGYTF
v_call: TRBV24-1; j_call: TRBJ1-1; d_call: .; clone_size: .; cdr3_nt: TGTGCCACCAGGAGTCAGGCGAACGGTGAAGCTTTCTTT; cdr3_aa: CATRSQANGEAFF
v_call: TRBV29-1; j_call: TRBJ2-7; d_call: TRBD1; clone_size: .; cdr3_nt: TGCAGCGTCGAAACAGGGGGCATCCCCTACGAGCAGTACTTC; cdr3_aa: CSVETGGIPYEQYF
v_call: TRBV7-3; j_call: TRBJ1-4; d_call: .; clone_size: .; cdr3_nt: TGTGCCAGCAGCGCTTCCGGGGCGGAAAATGAAAAACTGTTTTTT; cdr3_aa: CASSASGAENEKLFF
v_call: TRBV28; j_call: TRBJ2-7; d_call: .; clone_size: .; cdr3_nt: TGTGCCAGCTGGAACTCGGGGAACTACGAGCAGTACTTC; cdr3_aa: CASWNSGNYEQYF
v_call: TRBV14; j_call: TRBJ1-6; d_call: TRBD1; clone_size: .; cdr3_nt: TGTGCCAGCAGCCATGGGACAGACAGTTCACCCCTCCACTTT; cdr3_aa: CASSHGTDSSPLHF
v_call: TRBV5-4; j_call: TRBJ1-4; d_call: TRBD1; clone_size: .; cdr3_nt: TGTGTCAGCAGTCTAGGGACAGGGACTACTAATGAAAAACTGTTTTTT; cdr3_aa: CVSSLGTGTTNEKLFF
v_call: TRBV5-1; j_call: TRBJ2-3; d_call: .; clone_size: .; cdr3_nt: TGCGCCAGCAGCTTGGCGGCCCCAAATACGCAGTATTTT; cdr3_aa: CASSLAAPNTQYF
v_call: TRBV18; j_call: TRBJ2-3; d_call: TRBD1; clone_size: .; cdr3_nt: TGTGCCAGCTCACCCGGACAGGGGGTAACAGATACGCAGTATTTT; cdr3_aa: CASSPGQGVTDTQYF
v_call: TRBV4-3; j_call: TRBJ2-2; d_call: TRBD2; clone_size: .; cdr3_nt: TGCGCCAGCAGCCACAGCGGGGGGGTTGACGGGGAGCTGTTTTTT; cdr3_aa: CASSHSGGVDGELFF
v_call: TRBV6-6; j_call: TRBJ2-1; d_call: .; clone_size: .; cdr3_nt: TGTGCCAGCAGTTACTCAGGAGAGCAGTTCTTC; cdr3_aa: CASSYSGEQFF
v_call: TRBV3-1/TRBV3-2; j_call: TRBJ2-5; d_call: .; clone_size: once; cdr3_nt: TGTGCCAGCAGTTCCACAGGGAGCGAGACCCAGTACTTC; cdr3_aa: CASSSTGSETQYF
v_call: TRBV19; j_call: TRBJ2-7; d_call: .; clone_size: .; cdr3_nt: TGTGCCAGTAGTATAGGCGATTTTTACGAGCAGTACTTC; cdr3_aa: CASSIGDFYEQYF
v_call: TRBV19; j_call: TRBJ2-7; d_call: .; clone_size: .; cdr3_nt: TGTGCCAGTAGTAAAGGGGTCCCCTACGAGCAGTACTTC; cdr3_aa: CASSKGVPYEQYF
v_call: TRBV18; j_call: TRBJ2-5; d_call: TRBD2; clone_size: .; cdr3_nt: TGTGCCAGCTCACTCGCGGGAGGCCAAGAGACCCAGTACTTC; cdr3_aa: CASSLAGGQETQYF
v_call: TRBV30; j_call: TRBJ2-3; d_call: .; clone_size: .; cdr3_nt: TGTGCCTGGCAGGGCCTAGCGCCAGATACGCAGTATTTT; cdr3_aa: CAWQGLAPDTQYF
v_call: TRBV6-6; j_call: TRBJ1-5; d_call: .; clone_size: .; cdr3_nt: TGTGCCAGCAGTGCTCAGGGTACTCAGCCCCAGCATTTT; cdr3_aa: CASSAQGTQPQHF
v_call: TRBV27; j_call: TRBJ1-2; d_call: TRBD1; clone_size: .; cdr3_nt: TGTGCCAGCAGTTCTACAGGGGGCGGGTACTATGGCTACACCTTC; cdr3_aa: CASSSTGGGYYGYTF
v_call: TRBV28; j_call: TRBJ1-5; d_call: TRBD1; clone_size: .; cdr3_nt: TGTGCCAGCAGTTTAAGGGGCGGATTAGGGGGCGATCAGCCCCAGCATTTT; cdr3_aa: CASSLRGGLGGDQPQHF
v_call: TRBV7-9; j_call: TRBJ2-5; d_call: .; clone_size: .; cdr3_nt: TGTGCCAGCAGCTTAGTGGCGTTCGGGGAAGAGACCCAGTACTTC; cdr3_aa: CASSLVAFGEETQYF
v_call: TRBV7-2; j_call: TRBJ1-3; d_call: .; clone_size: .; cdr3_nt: TGTGCCAGCAGCTTAGCCGTTAAACAGGGTTCTGGAAACACCATATATTTT; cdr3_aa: CASSLAVKQGSGNTIYF
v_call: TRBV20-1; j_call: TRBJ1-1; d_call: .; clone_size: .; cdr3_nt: TGCAGTGCTTCAGGGTCCACTGAAGCTTTCTTT; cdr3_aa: CSASGSTEAFF
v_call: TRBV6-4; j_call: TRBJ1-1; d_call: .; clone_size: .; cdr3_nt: TGTGCCAGCGCTGCGCAGGGATGGGACACTGAAGCTTTCTTT; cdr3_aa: CASAAQGWDTEAFF
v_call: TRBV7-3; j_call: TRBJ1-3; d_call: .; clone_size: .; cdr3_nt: TGTGCCAGCAGCTTAACGTCAGGGGGAAACACCATATATTTT; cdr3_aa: CASSLTSGGNTIYF
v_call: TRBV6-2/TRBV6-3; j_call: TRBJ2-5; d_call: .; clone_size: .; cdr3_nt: TGTGCCAGCAGTTACTTTCGGGGGCAAGAGACCCAGTACTTC; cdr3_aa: CASSYFRGQETQYF